This T cell receptor beta chain originates from a study of CD8+CD57+ T cells in acquired aplastic anemia. The wider study: Across the sorted CD4+ and CD8+ cells, DNA amounts averaged 3.2 ug. Study-wide points: CD8+ Simpson's diversity did not differ significantly between patients and controls. Nearly 30 CD8+ CDR3 sequences were shared between patients and controls.

CDR1 KGHDR and CDR2 SFDVKD come from the germline V gene. This CDR3 has 16 residues. Trimming took 5 bases from V and 4 from J; bases not matched to a gene: 10. The table lists this clonotype with a few counts. The antigen is undetermined. Genomic DNA templated the TCR beta VDJ and CDR3 profiling. TCRdb used MiXCR to reprocess the reads, holding one entry per CDR3 protein. Among under 200,000 distinct CDR3 sequences listed, about half were seen once. Only patients with CD8+CD57+ cell expansion on flow cytometry were chosen for sequencing. Patients were treatment-naive when blood was sampled. This receptor was identified in a human donor with aplastic anemia. The sequencing sample was made of sorted CD4+, CD8+, or CD8+CD57+ T cells (not recorded which) from PBMCs. J is TRBJ2-3 and V is TRBV24-1, with 8 bases fitting TRBD2. The CDR3 DNA reads as TGTGCCACCAGTGCCCCTACGCGGGAGGCGGCAGATACGCAGTATTTT. Residues: CATSAPTREAADTQYF.